These 27 T cell receptor beta chains originate from one sample sequenced in a study of shared clonotypes between healthy human individuals. Profiling relied on immunoSEQ multiplex PCR, and the TCRdb table lists in-frame clones only, not all of them. Altogether around 1.6 million clones are present, under 99% being singletons, with the ten largest covering roughly 0.45%. Material for sequencing was naive CD4+ T cells sorted from blood. Indicated subset: CD45RA+ positively selected. The receptors originated from a man aged 25-40 years in good health.

There are a few counts of this clone. The chain combines TRBV4-3 with TRBJ2-3; the D gene is possibly TRBD2 (6 bases). The V gene lost 3 bases and the J gene lost 0 bases, with 13 bases spanning the gap. This CDR3 contains 16 residues. Germline V gene sequence: CDR1 LGHNA, CDR2 YSLEER. CDR3 residues: CASSHGIAASTDTQYF. CDR3 bases: TGCGCCAGCAGCCATGGAATAGCGGCTAGCACAGATACGCAGTATTTT.

The chain uses TRBV18 and TRBJ2-7; perhaps D is TRBD1 or TRBD2 (5 bases each). CDR3 length: 15 residues. Germline CDR1 KGHSH, CDR2 LQKENI. V lost 4 bases and J lost 1, with 14 bases in between. The CDR3 sequence is CASSQGTVSSYEQYF. CDR3 DNA sequence: TGTGCCAGCTCACAGGGGACGGTCTCATCCTACGAGCAGTACTTC. The whole variable domain, remainder taken from reference TRBV18 and TRBJ2-7, is NAGVMQNPRHLVRRRGQEARLRCSPMKGHSHVYWYRQLPEEGLKFMVYLQKENIIDESGMPKERFSAEFPKEGPSILRIQQVVRGDSAAYFCASSQGTVSSYEQYFGPGTRLTVT.

The CDR3 reads CASSQTGGKGTEAFF. CDR3 DNA sequence: TGTGCCAGCTCACAAACAGGGGGCAAGGGCACTGAAGCTTTCTTT. The genes are TRBV18 and TRBJ1-1; 9 bases match TRBD1. Germline CDR1 and CDR2: KGHSH and LQKENI. The CDR3 totals 15 residues. Germline trimming cut 4 bases from V and 4 bases from J; bases unmatched to any gene: 7.

V usage is TRBV5-1 and J usage is TRBJ2-7; D could derive from TRBD1 or TRBD2 (7 bases each). Trimming pared 2 bases from V and 2 bases from J, leaving 20 bases between. The CDR3 consists of 17 residues. Germline assignment: CDR1 SGHRS and CDR2 YFSETQ. CDR3 DNA sequence: TGCGCCAGCAGCTTATTGGGGGGGACAGCCGTCCCCTACGAGCAGTACTTC. Protein: CASSLLGGTAVPYEQYF.

The chain carries TRBV7-9 and TRBJ2-1; 9 bases are shared with TRBD1. Germline CDR1 and CDR2: SEHNR and FQNEAQ (reference sequence). J lost 0 bases, V lost 10 bases, and 10 bases had no gene match. The CDR3 covers 16 residues. CDR3 residues: CAIQKTGGGSYNEQFF. The CDR3, as DNA: TGTGCCATCCAGAAGACAGGGGGTGGCTCCTACAATGAGCAGTTCTTC.

The gene calls are TRBV18 and TRBJ2-3, with D tentatively TRBD2 (6 bases). Trimming left V 3 bases short and J 2 bases short, with 9 bases between. In germline, CDR1 is KGHSH, CDR2 LQKENI. The CDR3 totals 14 residues. This CDR3 reads CASSPGGVTDTQYF. CDR3 DNA sequence: TGTGCCAGCTCACCGGGGGGAGTCACAGATACGCAGTATTTT.

This clone was recorded only once. The same CDR3 arises from other DNA sequences in this sample as well. The CDR3 protein is CASSSGQGYTEAFF. The DNA of the CDR3 is TGTGCCAGCAGCTCCGGACAGGGGTACACTGAAGCTTTCTTT. The J gene is TRBJ1-1, the V gene TRBV7-2; 9 positions agree with TRBD1. Germline V gives CDR1 SGHTA, CDR2 FQGNSA. Trimming cost V 4 bases and J 3 bases; bases outside gene matches: 3. This CDR3 spans 14 amino acids.

CDR3 DNA: TGTGCCAGCAGTGCTAATCGGGGCACCGGGGAGCTGTTTTTT. As protein: CASSANRGTGELFF. This chain links TRBV2 with TRBJ2-2; TRBD2 is a possible D gene (5 bases). This CDR3 has 14 amino acids. Germline assignment: CDR1 SNHLY and CDR2 FYNNEI. Trimming removed 4 bases at V and 4 bases at J, with 10 bases between.

The chain is built from TRBV18 and TRBJ1-3; D might be TRBD1 (5 bases). CDR1 is KGHSH, CDR2 LQKENI, per germline. This CDR3 comprises 15 residues. V was clipped by 1 base and J by 0 bases, with 7 bases between them. The CDR3 DNA follows: TGTGCCAGCTCACCACTCAGGGCCTCTGGAAACACCATATATTTT. Translation: CASSPLRASGNTIYF. The variable domain in full, with the rest retrieved from reference TRBV18 and TRBJ1-3, is NAGVMQNPRHLVRRRGQEARLRCSPMKGHSHVYWYRQLPEEGLKFMVYLQKENIIDESGMPKERFSAEFPKEGPSILRIQQVVRGDSAAYFCASSPLRASGNTIYFGEGSWLTVV.

The J gene is TRBJ2-3, the V gene TRBV5-1, with 7 bases aligning to TRBD2. Germline assignment: CDR1 SGHRS and CDR2 YFSETQ. CDR3 length: 15 amino acids. V shed 8 bases, J shed 1 base, and the junction held 10 bases outside the gene matches. DNA of the CDR3: TGCGCCAGTTATAGGGAGGGAGGCGGCACAGATACGCAGTATTTT. It is translated as CASYREGGGTDTQYF. Complete variable domain (other parts from reference TRBV5-1 and TRBJ2-3): KAGVTQTPRYLIKTRGQQVTLSCSPISGHRSVSWYQQTPGQGLQFLFEYFSETQRNKGNFPGRFSGRQFSNSRSEMNVSTLELGDSALYLCASYREGGGTDTQYFGPGTRLTVL.

This chain links TRBV7-2 with TRBJ2-5; 8 bases fit TRBD1. Germline V gives CDR1 SGHTA, CDR2 FQGNSA. The CDR3 has 15 residues. Losses at the gene ends were 3 bases for V and 4 bases for J; bases not matched to a gene: 7. The CDR3 bases are TGTGCCAGCAGCTTTAGGGGCAGGGGGCGAGAGACCCAGTACTTC. This encodes CASSFRGRGRETQYF.

The rearrangement uses TRBV19 and TRBJ2-3; TRBD2 aligns across 7 bases. V was pared by 10 bases and J by 5 bases, with 12 bases of the junction left unmatched. The CDR3 sequence is 14 residues long. CDR1 and CDR2 from the germline V gene are LNHDA and SQIVND (reference sequence). The CDR3 sequence: CATSPAGVVDTQYF. CDR3 DNA sequence: TGTGCCACCAGCCCGGCGGGAGTGGTAGATACGCAGTATTTT.

This clone was found once. The rearrangement links TRBV10-3 to TRBJ2-1; TRBD2 matches 13 bases. The ends lost 4 bases at V and 2 bases at J; junction bases unmatched: 8. There are 18 residues in the CDR3. Germline assignment: CDR1 ENHRY and CDR2 SYGVKD. The CDR3 DNA is TGTGCCATCAGTGGGGATTTGACTAGCGGGAGGCCCTACAATGAGCAGTTCTTC. As protein: CAISGDLTSGRPYNEQFF.

The gene calls are TRBV6-1 and TRBJ1-2, with 9 bases identical to TRBD1. This CDR3 is built from 16 residues. Germline loops: CDR1 MNHNS, CDR2 SASEGT. Germline trimming cut 0 bases from V and 6 bases from J; bases unmatched to any gene: 8. The CDR3 region is CASSEASLQGADGYTF. In nucleotides, the CDR3 is TGTGCCAGCAGTGAAGCGAGCTTACAGGGGGCGGATGGCTACACCTTC.

The V gene is TRBV6-1, the J gene TRBJ2-1, with D possibly being TRBD1 (6 bases). This CDR3 contains 14 residues. Germline CDR1 reads MNHNS; CDR2 reads SASEGT. V dropped 6 bases and J dropped 12 bases, with 21 bases sitting between them. CDR3 amino acids: CASRTGHTVRGQFF. DNA for the CDR3: TGTGCCAGCAGAACAGGGCACACAGTACGGGGGCAGTTCTTC.

The J gene is TRBJ2-2, the V gene TRBV19; D possibly matches TRBD1 or TRBD2 (5 bases each). V lost 3 bases and J 11 bases, leaving 19 bases between the germline ends. The CDR3 sequence is 15 residues long. The V gene's germline CDR1 is LNHDA and CDR2 SQIVND (reference sequence). Here the CDR3 reads CASSIASGTRVELFF. The DNA for the CDR3 is TGTGCCAGTAGTATCGCCTCCGGGACGAGGGTAGAGCTGTTTTTT.

The rearrangement joins TRBV19 to TRBJ2-7, with a possible D match to TRBD1 (5 bases). Germline V gene lookup returns CDR1 LNHDA and CDR2 SQIVND (reference sequence). The CDR3 has 13 residues. V lost 4 bases and J lost 2, with 9 bases in between. CDR3 amino acids: CASSTGFTYEQYF. Here the CDR3 DNA reads TGTGCCAGTAGTACAGGGTTTACCTACGAGCAGTACTTC.

V is TRBV7-9 and J is TRBJ2-7; either TRBD1 or TRBD2 may fit D (6 bases each). Germline CDR1 and CDR2: SEHNR and FQNEAQ (reference sequence). V lost 3 bases, J lost 2 bases, and 11 bases lay in between. This CDR3 region has 14 residues. The CDR3 sequence is CASSFEGGTYEQYF. CDR3 nucleotides: TGTGCCAGCAGCTTCGAGGGGGGAACCTACGAGCAGTACTTC.

The chain couples TRBV19 to TRBJ2-7; TRBD1 might be the D (5 bases). This CDR3 comprises 16 residues. Trimming pared 3 bases from V and 5 bases from J, leaving 20 bases between. Germline loops: CDR1 LNHDA, CDR2 SQIVND (reference sequence). CDR3 sequence: CASSISQGPAWDEQYF. Here the CDR3 DNA reads TGTGCCAGTAGTATTTCTCAGGGCCCCGCTTGGGACGAGCAGTACTTC.

This chain links TRBV5-1 with TRBJ2-3, with TRBD2 identical over 14 bases. Germline lookup yields CDR1 SGHRS and CDR2 YFSETQ. The CDR3 has 17 amino acids. V lost 5 bases, J lost 1 base, and 6 bases stayed unmatched. This CDR3 reads CASRMPGLAGGTDTQYF. The CDR3 nucleotides read TGCGCCAGCAGAATGCCGGGACTAGCGGGGGGCACAGATACGCAGTATTTT.

This clone has only one observation. This chain's CDR3 is CSVDVYYSATRHNEQFF. CDR3 in DNA: TGCAGCGTTGACGTCTACTATAGCGCCACCCGCCACAATGAGCAGTTCTTC. This chain connects TRBV29-1 to TRBJ2-1; D might be TRBD2 (5 bases). Germline V gene data show CDR1 as SQVTM and CDR2 as ANQGSEA. The CDR3 has 17 residues. Trimming removed 3 bases from V and 5 bases from J, with 23 bases in between.

V usage is TRBV5-4 and J usage is TRBJ2-1; D is perhaps TRBD2 (6 bases). The ends were cut back, 6 bases at V and 4 bases at J, with 17 bases in the middle. The germline V gene has CDR1 SGHNT and CDR2 YYREEE (reference sequence). The CDR3 runs 15 residues. The CDR3 is CASTHLAVGYNEQFF. In nucleotides, the CDR3 is TGTGCCAGCACCCACTTAGCGGTGGGGTACAATGAGCAGTTCTTC.

V is TRBV5-1 and J is TRBJ2-6; 13 bases map to TRBD2. Losses at the gene ends were 3 bases for V and 3 bases for J; bases not matched to a gene: 6. CDR1 SGHRS and CDR2 YFSETQ come from the germline V gene. This CDR3 has 18 residues. As DNA, the CDR3 is TGCGCCAGCAGCTACACTAGCGGGAGGGCCGGTGGGGCCAACGTCCTGACTTTC. Amino acid sequence: CASSYTSGRAGGANVLTF.

The chain carries TRBV10-3 and TRBJ1-2; tentatively, D is TRBD1 (6 bases). The V gene lost 6 bases and the J gene lost 4 bases, with 18 bases spanning the gap. The germline gives CDR1 ENHRY, CDR2 SYGVKD. CDR3 size: 15 residues. The chain's CDR3 is CAISEQPGQIYGYTF. The DNA for the CDR3 is TGTGCCATCAGCGAGCAACCTGGACAGATCTATGGCTACACCTTC.

J is TRBJ2-3 and V is TRBV19; D is perhaps TRBD2 (5 bases). The CDR3 covers 16 residues. CDR1 is LNHDA, CDR2 SQIVND, per germline (reference sequence). Trimming cost V 6 bases and J 0 bases, with 16 bases left between them. The CDR3 spells CASRLRVGRSTDTQYF. Written as DNA, the CDR3 is TGTGCCAGTAGACTGAGGGTTGGGCGAAGCACAGATACGCAGTATTTT.

As regards this clone: This same CDR3 is encoded by further DNA sequences in the sample. The chain is built from TRBV5-1 and TRBJ2-7; TRBD2 aligns across 7 bases. J gave up 4 bases and V 2 bases, and 6 bases lay outside the gene matches. Germline lookup yields CDR1 SGHRS and CDR2 YFSETQ. CDR3 length: 14 amino acids. As DNA, the CDR3 is TGCGCCAGCAGCTTTGGGCGGGAGCGATACGAGCAGTACTTC. Translated, it gives CASSFGRERYEQYF.

The rearrangement links TRBV15 to TRBJ2-3; D is undetermined. Trimming pared 6 bases from V and 10 bases from J, leaving 14 bases between. The germline CDR1 and CDR2 sequences are LNHNV and YYDKDF (reference sequence). The CDR3 length is 12 residues. CDR3 sequence (DNA): TGTGCCACCAGTCTCAATACACGGTCGCAGTATTTT. This codes for CATSLNTRSQYF.